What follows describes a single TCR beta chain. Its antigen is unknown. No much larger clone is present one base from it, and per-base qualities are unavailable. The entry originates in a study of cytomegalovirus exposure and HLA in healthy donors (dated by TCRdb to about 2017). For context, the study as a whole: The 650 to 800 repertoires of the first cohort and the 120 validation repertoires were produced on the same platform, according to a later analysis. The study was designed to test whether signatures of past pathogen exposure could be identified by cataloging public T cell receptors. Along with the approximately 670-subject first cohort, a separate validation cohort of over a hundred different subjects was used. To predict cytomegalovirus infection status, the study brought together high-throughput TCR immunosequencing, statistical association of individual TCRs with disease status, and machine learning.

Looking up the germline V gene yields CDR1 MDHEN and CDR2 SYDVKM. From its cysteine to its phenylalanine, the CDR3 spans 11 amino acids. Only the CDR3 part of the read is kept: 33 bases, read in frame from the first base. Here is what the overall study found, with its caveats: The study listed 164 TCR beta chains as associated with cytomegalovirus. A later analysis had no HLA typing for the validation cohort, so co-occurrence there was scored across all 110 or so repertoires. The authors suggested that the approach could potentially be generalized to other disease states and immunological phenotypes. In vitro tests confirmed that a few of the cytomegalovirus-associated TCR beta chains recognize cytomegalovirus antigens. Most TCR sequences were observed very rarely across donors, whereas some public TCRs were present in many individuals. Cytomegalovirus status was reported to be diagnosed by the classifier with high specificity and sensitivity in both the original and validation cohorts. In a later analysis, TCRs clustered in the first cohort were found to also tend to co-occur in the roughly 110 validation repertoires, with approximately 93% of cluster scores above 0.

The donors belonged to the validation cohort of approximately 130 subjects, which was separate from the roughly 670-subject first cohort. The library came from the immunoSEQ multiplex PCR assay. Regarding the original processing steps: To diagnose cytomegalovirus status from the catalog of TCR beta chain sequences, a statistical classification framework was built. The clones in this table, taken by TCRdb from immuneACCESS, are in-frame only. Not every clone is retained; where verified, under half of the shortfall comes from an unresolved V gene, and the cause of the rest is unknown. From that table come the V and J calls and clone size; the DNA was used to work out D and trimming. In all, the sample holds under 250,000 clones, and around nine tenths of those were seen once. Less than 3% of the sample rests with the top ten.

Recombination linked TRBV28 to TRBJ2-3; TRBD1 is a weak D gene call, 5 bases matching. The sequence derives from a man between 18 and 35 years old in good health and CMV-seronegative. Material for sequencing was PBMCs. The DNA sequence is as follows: TGTGCTACAGGTGGCACAGATACGCAGTATTTT. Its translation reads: CATGGTDTQYF. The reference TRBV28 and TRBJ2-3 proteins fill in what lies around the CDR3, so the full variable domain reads DVKVTQSSRYLVKRTGEKVFLECVQDMDHENMFWYRQDPGLGLRLIYFSYDVKMKEKGDIPEGYSVSREKKERFSLILESASTNQTSMYLCATGGTDTQYFGPGTRLTVL.